The 16 T cell receptor beta chains below all came from one sample that was sequenced in a study of cytomegalovirus exposure and HLA in healthy donors. Both 60 Vbeta primers and 13 Jbeta primers went into the PCR. Using immunoSEQ multiplex PCR, the repertoire was profiled, and TCRdb retains in-frame clones only, with some absent. The sample holds roughly 150,000 clones, around 66% seen once. The sequenced sample consisted of PBMCs. The receptors shown here come from a woman in her twenties or thirties in good health and CMV-seropositive.

The J gene is TRBJ2-7, the V gene TRBV6-5; 8 bases are shared with TRBD1. Germline V gene lookup returns CDR1 MNHEY and CDR2 SVGAGI. This CDR3 comprises 14 residues. The trim removed 2 bases at V and 4 bases at J, leaving 4 bases unmatched. DNA of the CDR3: TGTGCCAGCAGTTACGACAGGGGAAGTTACGAGCAGTACTTC. It is translated as CASSYDRGSYEQYF.

This clone was counted only a few times. V is TRBV13 and J is TRBJ2-1; 13 nucleotides agree with TRBD2. Germline CDR1 reads PRHDT; CDR2 reads FYEKMQ (reference sequence). There are 16 residues in the CDR3. Germline trimming cut 6 bases from V and 2 bases from J; bases unmatched to any gene: 4. The DNA of the CDR3 is TGTGCCAGCAGAATAACTAGCGGGGGGGCCTACAATGAGCAGTTCTTC. The encoded protein is CASRITSGGAYNEQFF.

The chain is built from TRBV18 and TRBJ1-5, with 10 bases lining up with TRBD1. CDR1 KGHSH and CDR2 LQKENI come from the germline V gene. The CDR3 extends over 18 amino acids. Trimming removed 2 bases from V and 6 bases from J; junction bases left unmatched: 13. In DNA, the CDR3 is TGTGCCAGCTCACCAACCCCGACAGGGGGCTCCGTGGGTCAGCCCCAGCATTTT. Translation gives CASSPTPTGGSVGQPQHF.

Only one count was recorded for this clone. V and J are TRBV10-3 and TRBJ1-3; no definite D call. Per the germline V gene, CDR1 is ENHRY and CDR2 is SYGVKD. CDR3 length: 16 residues. The V end was cut by 3 bases, the J end by 0 bases, with 12 bases between. The CDR3 coding sequence is TGTGCCATCAGTGATCAGGTCCTAAACTCTGGAAACACCATATATTTT. It is translated as CAISDQVLNSGNTIYF.

The chain has TRBV5-4 and TRBJ1-5; weak D call: TRBD1 (5 bases). Germline values: CDR1 SGHNT, CDR2 YYREEE (reference sequence). V was trimmed by 0 bases and J by 1 base, leaving 11 bases between them. This CDR3 has 16 amino acids. CDR3 in amino acids: CASSLGGGGSNQPQHF. The CDR3 DNA reads as TGTGCCAGCAGCTTGGGGGGGGGAGGGAGCAATCAGCCCCAGCATTTT.

V gene TRBV2 combines with J gene TRBJ2-5; possibly TRBD1 for D (5 bases). The CDR3 extends over 13 amino acids. Per germline, CDR1 SNHLY and CDR2 FYNNEI. V lost 6 bases and J lost 4, with 12 bases in between. The CDR3 DNA reads TGTGCCAGCAGCGGAGACGACAGAGAGACCCAGTACTTC. Its protein product is CASSGDDRETQYF. The variable domain in full, completed from reference TRBV2 and TRBJ2-5, reads EPEVTQTPSHQVTQMGQEVILRCVPISNHLYFYWYRQILGQKVEFLVSFYNNEISEKSEIFDDQFSVERPDGSNFTLKIRSTKLEDSAMYFCASSGDDRETQYFGPGTRLLVL.

This clone was counted only a few times. The chain is built from TRBV19 and TRBJ2-1, with 15 positions matching TRBD2. Losses at the gene ends were 6 bases for V and 8 bases for J; bases not matched to a gene: 14. CDR1 and CDR2 (germline): LNHDA, SQIVND (reference sequence). CDR3 size: 18 residues. This CDR3 reads CASRNKVGLAGGTDEQFF. CDR3 bases: TGTGCCAGTAGAAACAAGGTTGGACTAGCGGGGGGGACGGATGAGCAGTTCTTC.

The chain combines TRBV6-5 with TRBJ2-7, with D unclear. The CDR3 has 12 amino acids. Germline V gene lookup returns CDR1 MNHEY and CDR2 SVGAGI. Trimming stripped 4 bases from V and 7 bases from J, with 11 bases between. This CDR3 is CASSLPSREQYF. The CDR3 region has the DNA TGTGCCAGCAGTTTACCTTCGCGGGAGCAGTACTTC.

The chain combines TRBV30 with TRBJ1-4; D is uncertain. The V gene's germline CDR1 is GTSNPN and CDR2 SVGIG (reference sequence). V lost 3 bases to trimming and J lost 13 bases, with 18 bases between them. The CDR3 is 13 residues long. CDR3 sequence: CAWSNVVLQRLFF. The CDR3 DNA follows: TGTGCCTGGAGCAATGTGGTTTTACAGAGACTGTTTTTT.

The chain uses TRBV19 and TRBJ2-3; 7 bases fit TRBD1. CDR1 LNHDA and CDR2 SQIVND come from the germline V gene (reference sequence). The CDR3 has 13 amino acids. V dropped 2 bases and J dropped 4; count of bases not matched to a gene: 0. The CDR3 is CASSIQGADTQYF. The CDR3, as DNA: TGTGCCAGTAGTATACAGGGGGCAGATACGCAGTATTTT.

CDR3 protein: CASSLRGRGGINYGYTF. As DNA, the CDR3 is TGTGCCAGCAGCTTAAGAGGCAGGGGTGGCATCAACTATGGCTACACCTTC. The V call is TRBV7-9, the J call TRBJ1-2, with D possibly TRBD1 on 6 matching bases. The CDR3 length is 17 residues. V was trimmed by 2 bases and J by 2 bases, leaving 18 bases between them. Germline V gene lookup returns CDR1 SEHNR and CDR2 FQNEAQ (reference sequence).

Notes on this clone: At the DNA level, this CDR3 is encoded by other sequences in the same sample as well. V usage is TRBV15 and J usage is TRBJ2-7, with D uncertain. There are 12 residues in the CDR3. The V and J ends lost 0 bases and 6 bases respectively, with 6 bases between them. Germline V gives CDR1 LNHNV, CDR2 YYDKDF (reference sequence). The CDR3 spells CATSRDRVEQYF. CDR3 DNA sequence: TGTGCCACCAGCAGAGATCGGGTCGAGCAGTACTTC.

There are a few counts of this clone. The genes are TRBV2 and TRBJ1-5; D is perhaps TRBD1 (6 bases). Looked up from germline, CDR1 is SNHLY and CDR2 is FYNNEI. CDR3 size: 15 residues. The V end lost 7 bases, the J end lost 2 bases, and 15 bases lay between the germline ends. The CDR3 DNA is TGTGCCAGCACCGATAGCGCAGGGGGCAATCAGCCCCAGCATTTT. Amino acid sequence: CASTDSAGGNQPQHF.

This clone was counted only a few times. The rearrangement joins TRBV4-1 to TRBJ1-3; perhaps TRBD1 as D (5 bases). The CDR3 contains 16 residues. Trimming removed 0 bases from V and 2 bases from J, with 11 bases in between. CDR1 MGHRA and CDR2 YSYEKL come from the germline V gene. CDR3 amino acids: CASSQDPGRAGNTIYF. CDR3 in DNA: TGCGCCAGCAGCCAAGATCCAGGGAGGGCTGGAAACACCATATATTTT.

V gene TRBV7-3 combines with J gene TRBJ2-7, with D perhaps TRBD1 (6 bases). The CDR3 covers 14 residues. Germline V lookup: CDR1 SGHTA, CDR2 FQGTGA. V was clipped by 5 bases and J by 4 bases, with 15 bases between them. The CDR3 spells CASSKGPGVYEQYF. The CDR3 DNA sequence: TGTGCCAGCAGCAAAGGTCCAGGGGTTTACGAGCAGTACTTC. Drawing the rest from reference TRBV7-3 and TRBJ2-7, the complete variable domain is GAGVSQTPSNKVTEKGKYVELRCDPISGHTALYWYRQSLGQGPEFLIYFQGTGAADDSGLPNDRFFAVRPEGSVSTLKIQRTERGDSAVYLCASSKGPGVYEQYFGPGTRLTVT.

The V call is TRBV5-6, the J call TRBJ2-5; TRBD2 matches at 9 bases. V was pared by 4 bases and J by 2 bases, with 9 bases of the junction left unmatched. This CDR3 contains 16 residues. CDR1 and CDR2 (germline): SGHDT, YYEEEE. The CDR3 nucleotides are TGTGCCAGCAGCCGGTATAGCGGGAGTAATCAAGAGACCCAGTACTTC. Residues: CASSRYSGSNQETQYF.